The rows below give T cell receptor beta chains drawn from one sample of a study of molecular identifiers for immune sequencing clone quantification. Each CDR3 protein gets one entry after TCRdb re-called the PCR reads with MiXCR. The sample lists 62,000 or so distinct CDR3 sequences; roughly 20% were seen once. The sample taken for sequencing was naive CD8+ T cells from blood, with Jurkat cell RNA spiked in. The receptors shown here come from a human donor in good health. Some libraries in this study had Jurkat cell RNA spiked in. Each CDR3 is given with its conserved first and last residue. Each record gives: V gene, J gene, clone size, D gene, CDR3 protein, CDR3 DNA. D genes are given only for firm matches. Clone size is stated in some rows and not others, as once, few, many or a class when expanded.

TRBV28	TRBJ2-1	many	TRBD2	CASSLLRGGRAYNEQFF	TGTGCCAGCAGTTTATTACGCGGCGGGAGGGCCTACAATGAGCAGTTCTTC
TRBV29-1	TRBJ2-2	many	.	CSVGTVNTGELFF	TGCAGCGTTGGGACAGTTAACACCGGGGAGCTGTTTTTT
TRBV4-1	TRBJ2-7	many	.	CASSPSGAEQYF	TGCGCCAGCAGCCCTTCGGGGGCCGAGCAGTACTTC
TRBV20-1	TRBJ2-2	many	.	CSARDFNTGELFF	TGCAGTGCTAGAGATTTTAACACCGGGGAGCTGTTTTTT
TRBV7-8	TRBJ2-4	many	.	CASSLVGTGDIQYF	TGTGCCAGCAGCTTAGTGGGGACGGGCGACATTCAGTACTTC
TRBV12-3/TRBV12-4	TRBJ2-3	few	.	CASSLVVDTQYF	TGTGCCAGCAGTTTAGTGGTAGATACGCAGTATTTT
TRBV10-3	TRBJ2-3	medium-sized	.	CAISTRSTDTQYF	TGTGCCATCAGTACCCGGAGCACAGATACGCAGTATTTT
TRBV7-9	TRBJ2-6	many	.	CASSRRGREFAGANVLTF	TGTGCCAGCAGCAGACGAGGGAGAGAATTCGCTGGGGCCAACGTCCTGACTTTC
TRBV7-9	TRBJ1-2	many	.	CASGDGYTF	TGTGCCAGCGGGGATGGCTACACCTTC
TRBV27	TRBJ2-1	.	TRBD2	CASSLSFLAGENEQFF	TGTGCCAGCAGTTTATCCTTTCTAGCGGGAGAAAACGAGCAGTTCTTC
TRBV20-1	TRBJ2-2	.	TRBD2	CSAASGTNGELFF	TGCAGTGCGGCTAGCGGGACGAACGGGGAGCTGTTTTTT
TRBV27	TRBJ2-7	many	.	CASSLQRQGAGYEQYF	TGTGCCAGCAGTTTACAGCGGCAGGGTGCGGGCTACGAGCAGTACTTC
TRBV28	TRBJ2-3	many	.	CASSLIAGTTDTQYF	TGTGCCAGCAGTTTAATTGCAGGCACCACAGATACGCAGTATTTT
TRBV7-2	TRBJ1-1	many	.	CASSLEPNTGAFF	TGTGCCAGCAGCTTAGAACCTAACACTGGGGCTTTCTTT
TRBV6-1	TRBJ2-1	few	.	CASSPRFSYNEQFF	TGTGCCAGCTCGCCGAGGTTCTCCTACAATGAGCAGTTCTTC
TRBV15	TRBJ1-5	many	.	CATSRYGEGNQPQHF	TGTGCCACCAGCAGATATGGGGAGGGCAATCAGCCCCAGCATTTT
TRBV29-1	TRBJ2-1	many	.	CSVEEGINEQFF	TGCAGCGTTGAAGAGGGGATAAATGAGCAGTTCTTC
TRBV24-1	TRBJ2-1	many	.	CATSDLPLAAYNEQFF	TGTGCCACCAGTGATTTGCCACTAGCAGCCTACAATGAGCAGTTCTTC
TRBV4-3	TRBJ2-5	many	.	CASSQDRAEETQYF	TGCGCCAGCAGCCAAGATCGCGCAGAAGAGACCCAGTACTTC
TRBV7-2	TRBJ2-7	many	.	CASLGAYEQYF	TGTGCCAGCTTGGGAGCCTACGAGCAGTACTTC
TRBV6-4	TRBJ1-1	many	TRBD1	CASSLTTGDTEAFF	TGTGCCAGCAGCCTAACGACAGGGGACACTGAAGCTTTCTTT
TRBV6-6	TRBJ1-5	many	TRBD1	CASSRDSQNQPQHF	TGTGCCAGCAGCCGGGACAGCCAGAATCAGCCCCAGCATTTT
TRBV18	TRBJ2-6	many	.	CASSPTQGVGANVLTF	TGTGCCAGCTCACCAACACAGGGAGTCGGGGCCAACGTCCTGACTTTC
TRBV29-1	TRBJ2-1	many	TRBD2	CSVEVDVSGRAIYNEQFF	TGCAGCGTTGAAGTGGACGTGAGCGGGAGGGCCATCTACAATGAGCAGTTCTTC
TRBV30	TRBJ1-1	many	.	CAWRAGSTEAFF	TGTGCCTGGAGAGCCGGGAGCACTGAAGCTTTCTTT
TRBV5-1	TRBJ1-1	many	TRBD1	CASSPTGVNTEAFF	TGCGCCAGCAGCCCGACAGGGGTGAACACTGAAGCTTTCTTT
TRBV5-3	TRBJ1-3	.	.	CASSLLPSSGNTIYF	TGTGCCAGCAGCTTGTTGCCGAGCTCTGGAAACACCATATATTTT